This section outlines one TCR beta chain sequence together with its context. The CDR3 spans 15 residues. V was trimmed by 8 bases and J by 3 bases, leaving 17 bases between them. Germline V gene sequence: CDR1 ENHRY, CDR2 SYGVKD. The data were obtained in a study of T-cell memory formation after mild COVID-19. 5'RACE primed at constant segments yielded TCR alpha and TCR beta cDNA libraries bearing sample barcodes and UMIs. TCRdb re-called the 5' RACE reads through MiXCR, storing one row per CDR3 protein. The sample yields about 250,000 distinct CDR3 sequences, approximately 15% seen once. The chain links TRBV10-3 to TRBJ2-1; perhaps TRBD1 as D (5 bases). The origin of this receptor is an adult woman who had mild COVID-19 (a few samples of this study predate the infection). Cell type and time point are not known. The sample was PBMCs or a T cell subset sorted from them (not recorded which). The DNA of the CDR3 is TGTGCCATCTCAAGGGGCTCGGGTGACTACAATGAGCAGTTCTTC. It specifies CAISRGSGDYNEQFF.